This T cell receptor (beta chain) was obtained from a study of blood T cell repertoires in COVID-19. As originally analysed: Estimates of nucleated cell counts were drawn from the amplification of reference gene primers. The protocol was immunoSEQ multiplex PCR, while the TCRdb copy is restricted to in-frame clones and leaves out a portion. From that table come the V and J calls and clone size; the DNA was used to work out D and trimming. This table holds about 360,000 clones, around nine tenths found once. The CDR3 is 14 residues long. Germline CDR1 reads SEHNR; CDR2 reads FQNEAQ (reference sequence). V was pared by 2 bases and J by 1 base, with 8 bases between. This clone was seen only once.

The TCR originated in a woman aged 55-70 years with COVID-19, enrolled during active disease. Sequenced input: peripheral blood. The rearrangement uses TRBV7-9 and TRBJ2-5; perhaps TRBD2 as D (5 bases). The CDR3 sequence is CASSLMSGQETQYF. The DNA of the CDR3 is TGTGCCAGCAGCTTAATGAGCGGCCAAGAGACCCAGTACTTC.